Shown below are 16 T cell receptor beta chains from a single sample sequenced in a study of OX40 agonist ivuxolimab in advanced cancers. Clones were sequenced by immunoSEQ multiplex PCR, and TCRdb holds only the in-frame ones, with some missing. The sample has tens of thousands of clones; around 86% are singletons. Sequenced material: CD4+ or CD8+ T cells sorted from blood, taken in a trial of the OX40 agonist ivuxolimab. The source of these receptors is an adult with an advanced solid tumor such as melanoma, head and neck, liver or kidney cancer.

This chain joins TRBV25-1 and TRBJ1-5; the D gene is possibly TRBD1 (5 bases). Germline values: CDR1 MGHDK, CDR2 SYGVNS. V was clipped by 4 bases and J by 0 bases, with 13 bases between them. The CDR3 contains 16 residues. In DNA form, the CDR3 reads TGTGCCAGCAGTGGCCTGGGGGGTACTAGCAATCAGCCCCAGCATTTT. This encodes CASSGLGGTSNQPQHF.

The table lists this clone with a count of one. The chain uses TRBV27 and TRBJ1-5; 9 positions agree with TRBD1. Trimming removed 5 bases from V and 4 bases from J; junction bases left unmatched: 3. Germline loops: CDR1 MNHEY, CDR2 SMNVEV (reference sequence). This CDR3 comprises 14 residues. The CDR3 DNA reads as TGTGCCAGCAGTAAAGGACAGGGGAATCAGCCCCAGCATTTT. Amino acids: CASSKGQGNQPQHF.

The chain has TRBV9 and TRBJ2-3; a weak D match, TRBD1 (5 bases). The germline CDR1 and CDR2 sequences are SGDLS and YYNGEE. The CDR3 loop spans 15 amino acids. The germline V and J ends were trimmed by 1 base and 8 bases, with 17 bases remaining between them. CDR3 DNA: TGTGCCAGCAGCGTACAAGGCCAGGGTAGTGGTACGCAGTATTTT. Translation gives CASSVQGQGSGTQYF.

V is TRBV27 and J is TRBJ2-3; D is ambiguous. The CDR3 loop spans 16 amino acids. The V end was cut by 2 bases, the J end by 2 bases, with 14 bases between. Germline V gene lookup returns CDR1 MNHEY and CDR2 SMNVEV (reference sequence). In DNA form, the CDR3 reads TGTGCCAGCAGTTTAATTTCAGCGAGATACACAGATACGCAGTATTTT. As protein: CASSLISARYTDTQYF.

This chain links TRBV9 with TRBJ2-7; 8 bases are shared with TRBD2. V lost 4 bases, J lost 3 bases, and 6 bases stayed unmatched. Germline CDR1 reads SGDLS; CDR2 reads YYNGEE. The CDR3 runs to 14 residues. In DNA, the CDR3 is TGTGCCAGCAGCCCAACTAGCGGCTACTACGAGCAGTACTTC. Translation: CASSPTSGYYEQYF.

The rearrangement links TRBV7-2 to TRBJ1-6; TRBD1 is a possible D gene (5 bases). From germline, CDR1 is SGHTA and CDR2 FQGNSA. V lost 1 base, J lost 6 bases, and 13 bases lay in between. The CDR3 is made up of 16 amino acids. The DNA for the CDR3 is TGTGCCAGCAGCTTAGGAAGGGGCTCATCTAATTCACCCCTCCACTTT. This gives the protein CASSLGRGSSNSPLHF.

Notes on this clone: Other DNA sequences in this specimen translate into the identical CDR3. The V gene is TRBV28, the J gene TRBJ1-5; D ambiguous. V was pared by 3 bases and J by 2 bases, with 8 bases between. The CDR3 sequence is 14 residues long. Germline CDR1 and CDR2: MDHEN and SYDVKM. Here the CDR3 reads CASSLSGGNQPQHF. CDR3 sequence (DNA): TGTGCCAGCAGTTTGTCCGGGGGCAATCAGCCCCAGCATTTT. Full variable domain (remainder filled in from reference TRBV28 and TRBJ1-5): DVKVTQSSRYLVKRTGEKVFLECVQDMDHENMFWYRQDPGLGLRLIYFSYDVKMKEKGDIPEGYSVSREKKERFSLILESASTNQTSMYLCASSLSGGNQPQHFGDGTRLSIL.

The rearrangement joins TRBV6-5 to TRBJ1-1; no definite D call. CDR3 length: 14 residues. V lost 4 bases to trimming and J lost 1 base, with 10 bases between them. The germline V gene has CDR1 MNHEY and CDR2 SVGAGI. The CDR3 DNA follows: TGTGCCAGCAGTTCAGGAAGCTGGAACACTGAAGCTTTCTTT. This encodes CASSSGSWNTEAFF.

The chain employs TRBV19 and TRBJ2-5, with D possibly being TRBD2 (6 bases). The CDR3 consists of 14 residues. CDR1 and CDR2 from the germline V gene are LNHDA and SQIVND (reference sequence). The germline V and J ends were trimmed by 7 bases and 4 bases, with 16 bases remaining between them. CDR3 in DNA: TGTGCCAGTACCCGACCGGGACTTGGAGAGACCCAGTACTTC. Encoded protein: CASTRPGLGETQYF.

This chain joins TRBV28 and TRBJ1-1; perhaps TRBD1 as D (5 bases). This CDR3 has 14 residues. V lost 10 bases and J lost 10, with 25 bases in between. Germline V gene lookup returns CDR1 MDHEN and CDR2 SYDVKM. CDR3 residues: CATGGGITKFVAFF. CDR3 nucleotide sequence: TGTGCCACCGGGGGAGGGATAACCAAATTTGTAGCTTTCTTT.

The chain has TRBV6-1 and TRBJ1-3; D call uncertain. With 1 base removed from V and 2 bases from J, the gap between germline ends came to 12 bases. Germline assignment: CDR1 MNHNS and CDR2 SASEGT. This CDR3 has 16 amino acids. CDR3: CASSEGTGFPGNTIYF. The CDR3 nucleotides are TGTGCCAGCAGTGAAGGGACGGGATTCCCTGGAAACACCATATATTTT.

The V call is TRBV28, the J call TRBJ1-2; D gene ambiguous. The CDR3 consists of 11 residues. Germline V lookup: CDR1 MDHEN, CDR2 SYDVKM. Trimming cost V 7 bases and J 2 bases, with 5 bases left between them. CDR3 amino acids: CASTENYGYTF. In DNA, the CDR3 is TGTGCCAGCACGGAGAACTATGGCTACACCTTC.

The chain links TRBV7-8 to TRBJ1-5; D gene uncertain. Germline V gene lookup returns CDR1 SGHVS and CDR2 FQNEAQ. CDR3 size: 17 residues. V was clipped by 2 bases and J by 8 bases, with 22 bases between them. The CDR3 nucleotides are TGTGCCAGCAGCTTAAGGCGAGACACGCTTCCCCCCAAGCCCCAGCATTTT. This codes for CASSLRRDTLPPKPQHF.

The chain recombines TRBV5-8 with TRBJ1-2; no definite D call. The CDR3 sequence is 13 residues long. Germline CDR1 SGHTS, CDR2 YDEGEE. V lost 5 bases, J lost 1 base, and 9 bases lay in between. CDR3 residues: CASRSPLNYGYTF. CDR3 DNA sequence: TGTGCCAGCAGGTCCCCTCTTAACTATGGCTACACCTTC.

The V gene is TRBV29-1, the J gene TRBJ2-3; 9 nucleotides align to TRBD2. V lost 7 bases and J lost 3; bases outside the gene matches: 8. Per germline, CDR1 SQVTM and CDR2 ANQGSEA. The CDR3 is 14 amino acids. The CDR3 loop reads CSASASGVTDTQYF. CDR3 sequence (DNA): TGCAGCGCCTCGGCTAGCGGGGTTACAGATACGCAGTATTTT.

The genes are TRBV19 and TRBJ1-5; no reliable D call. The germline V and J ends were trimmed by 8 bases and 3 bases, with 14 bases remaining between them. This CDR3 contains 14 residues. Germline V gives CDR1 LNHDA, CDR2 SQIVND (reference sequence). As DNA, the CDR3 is TGTGCCAGTGAGGGTGCCTCCTTCAATCAGCCCCAGCATTTT. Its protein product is CASEGASFNQPQHF.